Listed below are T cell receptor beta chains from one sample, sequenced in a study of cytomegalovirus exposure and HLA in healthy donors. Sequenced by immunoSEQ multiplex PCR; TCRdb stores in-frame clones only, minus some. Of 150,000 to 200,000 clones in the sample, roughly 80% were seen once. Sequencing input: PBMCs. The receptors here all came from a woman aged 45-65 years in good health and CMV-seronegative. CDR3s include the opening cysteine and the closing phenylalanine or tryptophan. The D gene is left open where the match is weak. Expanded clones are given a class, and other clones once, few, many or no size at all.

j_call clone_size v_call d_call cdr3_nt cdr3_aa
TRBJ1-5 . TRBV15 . TGTGCCACCAGCAGAGGAGGGGGGGGCAATCAGCCCCAGCATTTT CATSRGGGGNQPQHF
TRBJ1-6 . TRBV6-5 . TGTGCCAGCAGTTACAGCCCCAGGCCTTATAATTCACCCCTCCACTTT CASSYSPRPYNSPLHF
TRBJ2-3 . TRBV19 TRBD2 TGTGCCAGTAGTATTTGGGCGGGGGGGCGGGCAGATACGCAGTATTTT CASSIWAGGRADTQYF
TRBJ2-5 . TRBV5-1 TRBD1 TGCGCCAGCGGGTGGACAGGGCTAGGGGAGACCCAGTACTTC CASGWTGLGETQYF
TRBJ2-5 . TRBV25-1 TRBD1 TGTGCCAGCAGTGAATCCGTCCCGGGACAGGGGGCGACCCAGTACTTC CASSESVPGQGATQYF
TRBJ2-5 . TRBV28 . TGTGCCAGCAGGGGCACAGGGAAGCAAGAGACCCAGTACTTC CASRGTGKQETQYF
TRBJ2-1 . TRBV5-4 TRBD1 TGTGCCAGCAGCCACCGGACAGGGGGTTCCAATGAGCAGTTCTTC CASSHRTGGSNEQFF
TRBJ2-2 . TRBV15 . TGTGCCACCAGCAGAGCCGATGGCGGGGAGCTGCTTTTT CATSRADGGELLF
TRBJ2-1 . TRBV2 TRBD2 TGTGCCAGCAGTGTGGGACTAAAAAGAAACAATGAGCAGTTCTTC CASSVGLKRNNEQFF
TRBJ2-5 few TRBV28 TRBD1 TGTGCCAGCAGTTTGTGGACAGGGGAAGAGACCCAGTACTTC CASSLWTGEETQYF
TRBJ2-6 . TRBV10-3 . TGTGCCATCAGTGATCGAGGGTCTGGGGCCAACGTCCTGACTTTC CAISDRGSGANVLTF
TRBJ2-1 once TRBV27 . TGTGCCAGCAGTTTTAGTAGCAACGGTAATGAGCAGTTCTTC CASSFSSNGNEQFF
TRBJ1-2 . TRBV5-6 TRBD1 TGTGCCAGCACCTCCCGGGGGACAGAGTATGGCTACACCTTC CASTSRGTEYGYTF
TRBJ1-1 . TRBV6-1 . TGTGCCAGCAGTGGTTTTGCGGTGGGGGGGACTGAAGCTTTCTTT CASSGFAVGGTEAFF
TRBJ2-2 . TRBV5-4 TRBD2 TGTGCCAGCAGCCTAGGGACTAGCGGGAGCGTGGACGGGGAGCTGTTTTTT CASSLGTSGSVDGELFF
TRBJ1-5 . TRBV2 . TGTGCCAGCAGTGATACAGGGATTATTTCTCCTAGCAATCAGCCCCAGCATTTT CASSDTGIISPSNQPQHF
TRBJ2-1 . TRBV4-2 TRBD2 TGTGCCAGCAGCCAAGCCCCTAGCGGGCAACTCTACAATGAGCAGTTCTTC CASSQAPSGQLYNEQFF
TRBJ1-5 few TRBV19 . TGTGCCAGTACCCCCCTTTCACCAACCGGGTATCAGCCCCAGCATTTT CASTPLSPTGYQPQHF
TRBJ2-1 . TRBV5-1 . TGCGCCAGCAGCCCGGTCCCCGCTAGCCTCAACCTCATGGGGCAGTTCTTC CASSPVPASLNLMGQFF
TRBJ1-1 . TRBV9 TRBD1 TGTGCCAGCAGCGCGGGGACAGGGACCTACACTGAAGCTTTCTTT CASSAGTGTYTEAFF
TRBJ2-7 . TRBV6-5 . TGTGCCAGCAGTTACACCCTCAGCTCCTACGAGCAGTACTTC CASSYTLSSYEQYF
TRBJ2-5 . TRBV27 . TGTGCCAGCAGTGGGAGTGTTGTCGGAGAGACCCAGTACTTC CASSGSVVGETQYF
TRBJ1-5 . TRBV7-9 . TGTGCCAGCAGCTTGGGAGGGACCAAATATAGCAATCAGCCCCAGCATTTT CASSLGGTKYSNQPQHF
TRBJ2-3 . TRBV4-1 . TGCGCCAGCAGCCCGGTTCCCGGGCGGGAAGCAAGCACAGATACGCAGTATTTT CASSPVPGREASTDTQYF
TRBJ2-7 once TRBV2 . TGTGCCACCAAACAGGGACACTCCTACGAGCAGTACTTC CATKQGHSYEQYF
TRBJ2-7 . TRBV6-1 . TGTGCCAGCAGTGTCTTCCGGGACACATTTTACGAGCAGTACTTC CASSVFRDTFYEQYF
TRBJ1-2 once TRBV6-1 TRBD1 TGTGCCAGCAGTCAGACAGGGATCTATGGCTACACCTTC CASSQTGIYGYTF
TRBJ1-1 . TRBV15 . TGTGCCACCAGCAGAGATCCCTATGCGGAGCCGAACACTGAAGCTTTCTTT CATSRDPYAEPNTEAFF
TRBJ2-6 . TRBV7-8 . TGTGCCAGCAGCTTATACTCTGGGGCCAACGTCCTGACTTTC CASSLYSGANVLTF
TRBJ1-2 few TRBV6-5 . TGTGCCAGCAGAATGGGAGGGTCCCACTATGGCTACACCTTC CASRMGGSHYGYTF
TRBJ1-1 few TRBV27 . TGTGCCAGCAGTTTTACAGGTGACACTGAAGCTTTCTTT CASSFTGDTEAFF
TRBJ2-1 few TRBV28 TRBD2 TGTGCCAGCAGTCCGCATGGTGCGGGAGAGGGAATTGGGTACAATGAGCAGTTCTTC CASSPHGAGEGIGYNEQFF
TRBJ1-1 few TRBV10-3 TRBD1 TGTGCCATCAGTTCGACAGGGGGAAACACTGAAGCTTTCTTT CAISSTGGNTEAFF
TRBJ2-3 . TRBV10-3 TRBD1 TGTGCCATCGCCGGGACAGGGGGGTATACGCAGTATTTT CAIAGTGGYTQYF
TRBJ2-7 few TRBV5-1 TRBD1 TGCGCCAGCAGCTCCGGGACAGGGGTAAGCGAGCAGTACTTC CASSSGTGVSEQYF
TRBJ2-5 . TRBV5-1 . TGCGCCAGCAGCTCCGGGACGGTGGAGGGAGAGACCCAGTACTTC CASSSGTVEGETQYF
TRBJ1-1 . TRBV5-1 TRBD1 TGCGCCAGCAGCCCGGAGGGGGCGCGGGCTGAAGCTTTCTTT CASSPEGARAEAFF
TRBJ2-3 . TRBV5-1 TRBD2 TGCGCCAGCAGCTTGGAGGCCAGCGGGGGACCCACAGATACGCAGTATTTT CASSLEASGGPTDTQYF
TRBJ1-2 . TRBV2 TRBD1 TGTGCCAGCCTATTAGACAGGGGCTATGGCTACACCTTC CASLLDRGYGYTF
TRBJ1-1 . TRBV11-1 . TGTGCCAGCAGCTTTTCGGGGGAGAATTGGCCTGAAGCTTTCTTT CASSFSGENWPEAFF
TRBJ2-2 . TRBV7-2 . TGTGCCAGCAGCTTTGCCGCGGGGTCGTGGGAGCTGTTTTTT CASSFAAGSWELFF
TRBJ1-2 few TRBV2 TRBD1 TGTGCCATATCGGACAGGTACGACTATGGCTACACCTTC CAISDRYDYGYTF
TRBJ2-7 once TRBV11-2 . TGTGCCAGCAGCTTAGGTGGCGAGGCATACGAGCAGTACTTC CASSLGGEAYEQYF
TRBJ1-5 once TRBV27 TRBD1 TGTGCCAGCAAAGGGACAGGGGTTGGCAATCAGCCCCAGCATTTT CASKGTGVGNQPQHF
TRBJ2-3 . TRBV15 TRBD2 TGTGCCACCAGCAGAGATGCCAGCGGGAGGAGCTCACGCTCAGATACGCAGTATTTT CATSRDASGRSSRSDTQYF
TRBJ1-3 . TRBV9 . TGTGCCAGCAGCGTAACAGGGAACGCTGGAAACACCATATATTTT CASSVTGNAGNTIYF
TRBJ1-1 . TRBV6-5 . TGTGCCAGCAGTTACTCGATGGGCGTCATGAACACTGAAGCTTTCTTT CASSYSMGVMNTEAFF
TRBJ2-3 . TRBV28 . TGTGCCAGCAGTTTGAGGAGCACAGATACGCAGTATTTT CASSLRSTDTQYF
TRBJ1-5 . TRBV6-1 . TGTGCCAGCACCGTCGGTCTCAATCAGCCCCAGCATTTT CASTVGLNQPQHF
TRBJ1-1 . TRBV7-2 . TGTGCCAGCAGCTTAGTAGGCAGGGGCCACACTGAAGCTTTCTTT CASSLVGRGHTEAFF
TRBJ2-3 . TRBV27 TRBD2 TGTGCCAGCAGTTTAACGGCGGGGGGGCACACAGATACGCAGTATTTT CASSLTAGGHTDTQYF
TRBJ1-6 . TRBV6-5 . TGTGCCAGCAGACGACAGGAGTCACCCCTCCACTTT CASRRQESPLHF
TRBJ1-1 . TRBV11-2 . TGTGCCAGCAGCTTACTAAGCCTCATGAACACTGAAGCTTTCTTT CASSLLSLMNTEAFF